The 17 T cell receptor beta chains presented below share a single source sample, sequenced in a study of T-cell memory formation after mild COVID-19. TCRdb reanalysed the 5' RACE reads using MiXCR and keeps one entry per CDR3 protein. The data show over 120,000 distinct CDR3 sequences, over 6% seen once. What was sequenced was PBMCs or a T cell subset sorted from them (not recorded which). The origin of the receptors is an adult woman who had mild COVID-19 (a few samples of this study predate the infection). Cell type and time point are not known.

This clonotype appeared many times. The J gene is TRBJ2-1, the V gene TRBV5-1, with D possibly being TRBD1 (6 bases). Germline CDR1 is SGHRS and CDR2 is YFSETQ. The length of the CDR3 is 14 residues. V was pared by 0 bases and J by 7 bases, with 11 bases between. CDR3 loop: CASSLGQAPNEQFF. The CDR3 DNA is TGCGCCAGCAGCTTGGGACAGGCCCCAAATGAGCAGTTCTTC.

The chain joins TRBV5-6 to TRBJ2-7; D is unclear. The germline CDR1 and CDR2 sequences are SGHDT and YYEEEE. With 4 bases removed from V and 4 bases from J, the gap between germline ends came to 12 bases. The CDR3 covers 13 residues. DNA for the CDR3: TGTGCCAGCAGCCGAGGAATTGGGTACGAGCAGTACTTC. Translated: CASSRGIGYEQYF.

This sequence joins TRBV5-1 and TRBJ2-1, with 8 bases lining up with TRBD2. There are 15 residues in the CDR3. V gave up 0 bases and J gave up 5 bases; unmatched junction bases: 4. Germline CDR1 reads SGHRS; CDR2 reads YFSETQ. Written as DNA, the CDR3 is TGCGCCAGCAGCTTGGCGTCTAGCGGGCACAATGAGCAGTTCTTC. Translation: CASSLASSGHNEQFF. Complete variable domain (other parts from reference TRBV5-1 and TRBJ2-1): KAGVTQTPRYLIKTRGQQVTLSCSPISGHRSVSWYQQTPGQGLQFLFEYFSETQRNKGNFPGRFSGRQFSNSRSEMNVSTLELGDSALYLCASSLASSGHNEQFFGPGTRLTVL.

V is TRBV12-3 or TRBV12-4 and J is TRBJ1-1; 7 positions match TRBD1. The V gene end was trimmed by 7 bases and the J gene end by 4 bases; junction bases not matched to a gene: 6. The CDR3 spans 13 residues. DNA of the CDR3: TGTGCCAGCATTTCAGGACAGGCCACTGAAGCTTTCTTT. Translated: CASISGQATEAFF.

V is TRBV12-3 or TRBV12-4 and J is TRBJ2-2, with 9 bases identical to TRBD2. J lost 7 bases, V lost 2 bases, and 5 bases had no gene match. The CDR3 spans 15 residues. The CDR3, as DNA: TGTGCCAGCAGTTTAAGCGGGAGGATGATCGGGGAGCTGTTTTTT. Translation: CASSLSGRMIGELFF.

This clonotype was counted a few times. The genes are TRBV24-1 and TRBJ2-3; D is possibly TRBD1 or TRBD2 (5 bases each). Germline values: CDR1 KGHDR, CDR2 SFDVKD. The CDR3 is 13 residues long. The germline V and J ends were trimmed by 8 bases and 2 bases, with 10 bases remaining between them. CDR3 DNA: TGTGCCACCAAGGGACCGAACACAGATACGCAGTATTTT. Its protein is CATKGPNTDTQYF.

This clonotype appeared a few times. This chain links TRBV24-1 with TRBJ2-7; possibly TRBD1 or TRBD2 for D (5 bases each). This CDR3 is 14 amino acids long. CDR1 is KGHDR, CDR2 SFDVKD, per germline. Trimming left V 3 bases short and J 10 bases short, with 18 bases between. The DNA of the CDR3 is TGTGCCACCAGTGATCCCTGGAACGGGGCTCCACAGTACTTC. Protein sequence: CATSDPWNGAPQYF.

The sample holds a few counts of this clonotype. CDR3 residues: CASSRDQNSPLHF. The CDR3 DNA follows: TGTGCCAGCAGTCGGGACCAGAATTCACCCCTCCACTTT. The V call is TRBV9, the J call TRBJ1-6; D possibly corresponds to TRBD1 (5 bases). CDR1 is SGDLS and CDR2 is YYNGEE in the germline V gene. The CDR3 runs 13 residues. Trimming took off 5 bases at V and 7 bases at J, with 10 bases between the two ends. Based on the CDR3 plus reference TRBV9 and TRBJ1-6, the full variable domain is DSGVTQTPKHLITATGQRVTLRCSPRSGDLSVYWYQQSLDQGLQFLIQYYNGEERAKGNILERFSAQQFPDLHSELNLSSLELGDSALYFCASSRDQNSPLHFGNGTRLTVT.

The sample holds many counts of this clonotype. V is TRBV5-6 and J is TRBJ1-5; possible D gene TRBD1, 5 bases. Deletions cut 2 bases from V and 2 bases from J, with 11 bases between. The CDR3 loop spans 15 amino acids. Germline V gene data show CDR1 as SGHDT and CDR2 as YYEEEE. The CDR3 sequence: CASSLRGEGNQPQHF. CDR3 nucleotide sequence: TGTGCCAGCAGCTTACGAGGGGAGGGCAATCAGCCCCAGCATTTT. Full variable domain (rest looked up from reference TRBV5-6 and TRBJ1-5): DAGVTQSPTHLIKTRGQQVTLRCSPKSGHDTVSWYQQALGQGPQFIFQYYEEEERQRGNFPDRFSGHQFPNYSSELNVNALLLGDSALYLCASSLRGEGNQPQHFGDGTRLSIL.

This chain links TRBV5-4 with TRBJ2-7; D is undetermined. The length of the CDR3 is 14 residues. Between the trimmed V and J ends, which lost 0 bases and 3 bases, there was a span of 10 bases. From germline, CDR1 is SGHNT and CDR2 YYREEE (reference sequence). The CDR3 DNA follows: TGTGCCAGCAGCTTGGATTGGCAGAGCTACGAGCAGTACTTC. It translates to CASSLDWQSYEQYF. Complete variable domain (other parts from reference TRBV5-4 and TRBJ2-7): ETGVTQSPTHLIKTRGQQVTLRCSSQSGHNTVSWYQQALGQGPQFIFQYYREEENGRGNFPPRFSGLQFPNYSSELNVNALELDDSALYLCASSLDWQSYEQYFGPGTRLTVT.

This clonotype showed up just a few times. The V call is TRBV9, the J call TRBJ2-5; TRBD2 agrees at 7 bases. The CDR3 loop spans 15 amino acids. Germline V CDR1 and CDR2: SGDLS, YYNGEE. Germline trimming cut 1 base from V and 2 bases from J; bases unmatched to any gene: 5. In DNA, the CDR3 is TGTGCCAGCAGCGTATCGGGAGGAGGGCAAGAGACCCAGTACTTC. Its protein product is CASSVSGGGQETQYF.

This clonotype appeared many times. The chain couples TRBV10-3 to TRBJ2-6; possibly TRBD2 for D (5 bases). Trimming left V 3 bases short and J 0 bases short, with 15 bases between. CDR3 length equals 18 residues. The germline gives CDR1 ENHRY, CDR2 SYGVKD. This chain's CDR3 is CAISDEGPDSSGANVLTF. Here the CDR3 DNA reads TGTGCCATCAGTGATGAGGGTCCCGATAGCTCTGGGGCCAACGTCCTGACTTTC.

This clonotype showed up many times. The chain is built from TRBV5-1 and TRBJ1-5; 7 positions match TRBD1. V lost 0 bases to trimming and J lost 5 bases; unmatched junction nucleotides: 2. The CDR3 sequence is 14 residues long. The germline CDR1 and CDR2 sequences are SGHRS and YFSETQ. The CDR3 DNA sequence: TGCGCCAGCAGCTTGGTTACAGGGGATCAGCCCCAGCATTTT. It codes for CASSLVTGDQPQHF.

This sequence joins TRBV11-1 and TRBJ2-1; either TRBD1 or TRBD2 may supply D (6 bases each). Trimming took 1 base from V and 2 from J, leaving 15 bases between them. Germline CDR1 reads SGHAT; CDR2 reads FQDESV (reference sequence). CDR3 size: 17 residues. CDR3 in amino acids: CASSLVTGRGAYNEQFF. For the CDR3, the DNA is TGTGCCAGCAGCTTAGTAACAGGGCGGGGAGCCTACAATGAGCAGTTCTTC.

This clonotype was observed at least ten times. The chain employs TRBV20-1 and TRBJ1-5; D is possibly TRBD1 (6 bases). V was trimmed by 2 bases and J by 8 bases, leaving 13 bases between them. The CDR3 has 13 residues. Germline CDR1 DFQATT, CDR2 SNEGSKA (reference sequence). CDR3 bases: TGCAGTGCTAGAAGAACTCCAGGGGAGCCCCAGCATTTT. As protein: CSARRTPGEPQHF.

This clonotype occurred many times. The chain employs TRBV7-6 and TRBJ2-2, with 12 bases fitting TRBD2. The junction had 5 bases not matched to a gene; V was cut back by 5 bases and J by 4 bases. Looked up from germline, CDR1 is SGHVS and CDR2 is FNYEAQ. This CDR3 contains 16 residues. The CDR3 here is CASSNLAGGPTGELFF. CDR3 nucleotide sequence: TGTGCCAGCAGCAACCTAGCGGGAGGGCCCACCGGGGAGCTGTTTTTT. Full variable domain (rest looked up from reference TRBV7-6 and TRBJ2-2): GAGVSQSPRYKVTKRGQDVALRCDPISGHVSLYWYRQALGQGPEFLTYFNYEAQQDKSGLPNDRFSAERPEGSISTLTIQRTEQRDSAMYRCASSNLAGGPTGELFFGEGSRLTVL.

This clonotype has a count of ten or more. This chain's CDR3 is CASSPGQVGSYEQYF. The CDR3 coding sequence is TGTGCCAGCAGTCCGGGACAGGTGGGCTCCTACGAGCAGTACTTC. This sequence joins TRBV27 and TRBJ2-7; 8 bases map to TRBD1. CDR1 and CDR2 (germline): MNHEY, SMNVEV (reference sequence). The CDR3 totals 15 residues. V lost 5 bases and J lost 0; bases outside the gene matches: 6.